This T cell receptor beta chain stems from a study of T cells in Graves' hyperthyroidism and ophthalmopathy. RNA transcripts provided the source from which TCR beta CDR3 regions were amplified. Initially, a first-round RT-PCR of the TCR CDR3 employed the HTBI primer set. TCRdb processed the multiplex PCR reads anew with MiXCR; each CDR3 protein has one entry. The repertoire holds 550,000 to 800,000 distinct CDR3 sequences, 15% to 20% seen once, with about a sixth in the top ten. The V and J ends lost 9 bases and 1 base respectively, with 10 bases between them. Germline loops: CDR1 SNHLY, CDR2 FYNNEI. The CDR3 extends over 14 amino acids. This clonotype was detected many times.

The sample comprised blood. The receptor was derived from a man aged 45-60 years with Graves' hyperthyroidism. The genes are TRBV2 and TRBJ2-6, with D perhaps TRBD2 (5 bases). The CDR3 bases are TGTGCCAGGGAGGAGCAGTCTGGGGCCAACGTCCTGACTTTC. Translation gives CAREEQSGANVLTF.